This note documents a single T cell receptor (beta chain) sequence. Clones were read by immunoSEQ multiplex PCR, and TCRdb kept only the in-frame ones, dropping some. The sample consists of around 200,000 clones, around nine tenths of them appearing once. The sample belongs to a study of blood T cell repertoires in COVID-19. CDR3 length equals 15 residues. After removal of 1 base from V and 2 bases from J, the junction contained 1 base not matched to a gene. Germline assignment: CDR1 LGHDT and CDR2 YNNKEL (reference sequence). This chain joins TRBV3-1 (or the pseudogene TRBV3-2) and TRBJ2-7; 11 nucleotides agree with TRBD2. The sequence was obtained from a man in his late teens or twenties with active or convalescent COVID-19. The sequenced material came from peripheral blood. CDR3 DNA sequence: TGTGCCAGCAGCCAAGTGACTAGCGGGGCCTACGAGCAGTACTTC. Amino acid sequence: CASSQVTSGAYEQYF.